Listed here is a single TCR beta chain. Its specificity is not known. The PCR ran on 60 Vbeta and 13 Jbeta primers. The assay was immunoSEQ multiplex PCR, and TCRdb's table has in-frame clones only and misses some. This table lists more than 95,000 clones. This sample is part of a study of cytomegalovirus exposure and HLA in healthy donors. Study-level findings and limits: Later analysis demonstrated an association between a missense DCLRE1C variant and TCR beta V- and J-gene trimming. Later analysis identified several of the most significant clusters that appeared linked to common viral pathogens. TCR beta chains numbering some 160 were designated cytomegalovirus-associated.

The J segment lost 3 bases and the V segment lost 5 bases, leaving 6 bases of the junction unmatched. This CDR3 is built from 16 residues. Germline CDR1 reads SGHTA; CDR2 reads FQGNSA. The receptor's source is a man in his forties in good health and CMV-seronegative. The specimen sequenced was PBMCs. This chain links TRBV7-2 with TRBJ2-7, with 14 nucleotides matching TRBD2. Here the CDR3 DNA reads TGTGCCAGCAGCCGAGAGGGGACTAGCGGGAGCTACGAGCAGTACTTC. Its translation: CASSREGTSGSYEQYF.